Sequencing of this T cell receptor (beta chain) was carried out in a study of blood T cell repertoires in COVID-19. The CDR3 spans 14 residues. From germline, CDR1 is MNHNY and CDR2 SVGAGI (reference sequence). V was cut by 5 bases and J by 8 bases, with 13 bases left in between. Data came from immunoSEQ multiplex PCR; TCRdb stores just in-frame clones and leaves some out. The sample contains roughly 390,000 clones, around 87% of which appear only once. The source material was peripheral blood. The chain employs TRBV6-6 and TRBJ1-6, with no clear D. This TCR was recovered from a woman aged 25-40 years with COVID-19, enrolled during active disease. The CDR3 protein is CASSKGGLDSPLHF. DNA for the CDR3: TGTGCCAGCAGTAAGGGAGGATTGGATTCACCCCTCCACTTT.